This TCR beta chain was found in a study of beta chain features in type 1 diabetes. Looking at the study overall: Cell yields, gender and age were similar in healthy donors and patients. Examined across all samples were about 110,000,000 sorted cells. Overall study findings and caveats: The influence of HLA type on TCRB rearrangement stayed undetermined. Patients' naive, central memory and Treg TCRB repertoires seemed closer to one another than those of healthy donors.

Expressed TCRB transcripts got sequenced, as all isolated RNA was reverse transcribed. TCRdb's table, derived via immunoSEQ multiplex PCR, lists solely in-frame clones and lacks some. The sample records approximately 470,000 clones, approximately 30% being singletons. This clone was detected only a few times. Antigen unknown. The CDR3 is 15 amino acids. CDR1 and CDR2 from the germline V gene are SGHTA and FQGNSA. V trimming: 1 base; J trimming: 2 bases; junction bases outside the gene matches: 4. The TCR sequence derives from a man younger than 30 in good health. This rearrangement joins TRBV7-2 to TRBJ2-7; 8 nucleotides line up with TRBD2. Sequencing was carried out using naive CD4+ T cells from blood. The CDR3 sequence: CASSLVTSATYEQYF. Here the CDR3 DNA reads TGTGCCAGCAGCTTAGTGACTAGCGCGACCTACGAGCAGTACTTC.